This TCR beta chain was sequenced in a study of cytomegalovirus exposure and HLA in healthy donors. The germline V gene encodes CDR1 SGHTA and CDR2 FQGNSA. Trimming took 5 bases from V and 4 from J, leaving 9 bases between them. This CDR3 has 13 residues. The PCR ran on 60 Vbeta and 13 Jbeta primers. Here immunoSEQ multiplex PCR was the method, and the copy in TCRdb shows in-frame clones only, minus some. Of roughly 67,000 clones listed, approximately 71% were seen once; the top ten hold about 8.2%. The study, taken as a whole, reports: A later analysis reportedly found that, within productive TCRs, an Asian-associated ancestry cluster had fewer N-insertions than the mean observed across the roughly 690 donors.

In the case of this clone: As yet, its antigen is unknown.

V is TRBV7-2 and J is TRBJ1-5; no clear D. Sequencing input: PBMCs. The sequence was collected from a man between 60 and 75 years old in good health and CMV-seropositive. CDR3 sequence reads: CASSKGRNQPQHF. CDR3 sequence (DNA): TGTGCCAGCAGCAAAGGGAGAAATCAGCCCCAGCATTTT.